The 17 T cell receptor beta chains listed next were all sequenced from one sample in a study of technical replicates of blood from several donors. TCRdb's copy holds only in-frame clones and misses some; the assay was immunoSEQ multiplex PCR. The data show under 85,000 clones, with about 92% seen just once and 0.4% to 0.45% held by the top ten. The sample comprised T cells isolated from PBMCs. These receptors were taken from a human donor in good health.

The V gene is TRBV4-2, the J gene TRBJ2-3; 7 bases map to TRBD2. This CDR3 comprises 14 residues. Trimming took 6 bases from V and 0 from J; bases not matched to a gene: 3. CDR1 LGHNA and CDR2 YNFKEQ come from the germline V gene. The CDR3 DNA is TGTGCCAGCAGGCGGGAGTACAGCACAGATACGCAGTATTTT. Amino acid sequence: CASRREYSTDTQYF.

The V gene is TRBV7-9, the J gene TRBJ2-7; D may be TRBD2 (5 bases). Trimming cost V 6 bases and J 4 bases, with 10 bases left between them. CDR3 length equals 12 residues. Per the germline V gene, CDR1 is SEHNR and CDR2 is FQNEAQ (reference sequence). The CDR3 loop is CASRSDFYEQYF. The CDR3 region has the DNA TGTGCCAGCAGGTCGGACTTTTACGAGCAGTACTTC.

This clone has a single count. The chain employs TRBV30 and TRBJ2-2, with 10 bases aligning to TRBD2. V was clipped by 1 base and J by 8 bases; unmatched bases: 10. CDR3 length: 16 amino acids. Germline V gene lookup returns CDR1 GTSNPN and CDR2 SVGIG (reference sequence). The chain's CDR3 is CAWSARGLASGGELFF. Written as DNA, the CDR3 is TGTGCCTGGAGTGCGAGGGGACTAGCGTCGGGGGGGGAGCTGTTTTTT. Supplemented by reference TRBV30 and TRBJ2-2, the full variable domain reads SQTIHQWPATLVQPVGSPLSLECTVEGTSNPNLYWYRQAAGRGLQLLFYSVGIGQISSEVPQNLSASRPQDRQFILSSKKLLLSDSGFYLCAWSARGLASGGELFFGEGSRLTVL.

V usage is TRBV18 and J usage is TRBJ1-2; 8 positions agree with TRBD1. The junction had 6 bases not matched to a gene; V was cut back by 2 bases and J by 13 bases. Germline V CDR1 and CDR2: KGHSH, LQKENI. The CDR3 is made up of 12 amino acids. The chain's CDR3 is CASSPNRGSSTF. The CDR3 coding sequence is TGTGCCAGCTCACCAAACAGGGGGTCTTCCACCTTC. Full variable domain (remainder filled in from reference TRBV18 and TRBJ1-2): NAGVMQNPRHLVRRRGQEARLRCSPMKGHSHVYWYRQLPEEGLKFMVYLQKENIIDESGMPKERFSAEFPKEGPSILRIQQVVRGDSAAYFCASSPNRGSSTFGSGTRLTVV.

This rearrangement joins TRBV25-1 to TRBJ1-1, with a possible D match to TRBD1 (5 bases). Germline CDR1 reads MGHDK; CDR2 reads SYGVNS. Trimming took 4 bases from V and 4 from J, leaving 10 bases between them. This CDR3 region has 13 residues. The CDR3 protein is CASSVGGATEAFF. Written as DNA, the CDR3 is TGTGCCAGCAGTGTAGGTGGGGCCACTGAAGCTTTCTTT.

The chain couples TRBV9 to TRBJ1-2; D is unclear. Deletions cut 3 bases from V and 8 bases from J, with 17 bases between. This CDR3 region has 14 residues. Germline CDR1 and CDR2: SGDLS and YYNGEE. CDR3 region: CASSEFVEGGGYTF. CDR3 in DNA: TGTGCCAGCAGCGAGTTCGTGGAGGGAGGCGGCTACACCTTC.

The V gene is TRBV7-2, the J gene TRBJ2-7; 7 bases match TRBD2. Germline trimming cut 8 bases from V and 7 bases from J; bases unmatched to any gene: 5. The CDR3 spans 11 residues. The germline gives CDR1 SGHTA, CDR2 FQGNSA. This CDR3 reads CASGGGGEQYF. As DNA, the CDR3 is TGTGCCAGCGGGGGGGGAGGGGAGCAGTACTTC.

This CDR3 reads CASSLGQGGWDTEAFF. The CDR3 bases are TGTGCCAGCAGCTTGGGACAGGGGGGATGGGACACTGAAGCTTTCTTT. The chain has TRBV5-4 and TRBJ1-1; 9 bases fit TRBD1. V was clipped by 0 bases and J by 3 bases; unmatched bases: 6. The CDR3 is 16 residues long. Per germline, CDR1 SGHNT and CDR2 YYREEE (reference sequence).

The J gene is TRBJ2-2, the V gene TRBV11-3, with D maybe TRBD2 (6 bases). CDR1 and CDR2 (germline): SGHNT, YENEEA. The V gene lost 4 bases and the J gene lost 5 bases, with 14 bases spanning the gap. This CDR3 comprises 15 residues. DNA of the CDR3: TGTGCCAGCAGCTCCACAACGGGGGTTACCGGGGAGCTGTTTTTT. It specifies CASSSTTGVTGELFF.

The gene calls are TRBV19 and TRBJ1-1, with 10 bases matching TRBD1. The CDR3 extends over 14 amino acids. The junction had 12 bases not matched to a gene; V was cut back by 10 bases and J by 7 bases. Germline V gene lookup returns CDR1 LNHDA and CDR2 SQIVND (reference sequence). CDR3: CATGTGVSMIEAFF. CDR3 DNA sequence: TGTGCCACCGGGACAGGGGTTAGTATGATTGAAGCTTTCTTT.

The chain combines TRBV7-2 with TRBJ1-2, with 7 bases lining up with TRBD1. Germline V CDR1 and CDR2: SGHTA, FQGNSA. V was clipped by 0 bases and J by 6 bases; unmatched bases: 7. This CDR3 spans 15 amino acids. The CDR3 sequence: CASSLAYKTGDGYTF. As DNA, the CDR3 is TGTGCCAGCAGCTTAGCCTACAAAACAGGGGATGGCTACACCTTC.

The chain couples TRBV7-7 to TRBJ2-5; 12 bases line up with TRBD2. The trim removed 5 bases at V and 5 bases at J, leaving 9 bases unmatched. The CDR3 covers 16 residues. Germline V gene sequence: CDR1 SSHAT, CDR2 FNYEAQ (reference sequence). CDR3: CASSPGTSGWGETQYF. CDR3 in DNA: TGTGCCAGCAGCCCGGGGACTAGCGGGTGGGGGGAGACCCAGTACTTC.

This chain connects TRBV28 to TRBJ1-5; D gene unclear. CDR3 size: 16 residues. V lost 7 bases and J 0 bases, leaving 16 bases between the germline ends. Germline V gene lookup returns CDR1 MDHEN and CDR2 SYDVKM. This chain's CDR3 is CASTTHSRYSNQPQHF. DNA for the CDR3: TGTGCCAGCACCACCCACTCGAGGTATAGCAATCAGCCCCAGCATTTT.

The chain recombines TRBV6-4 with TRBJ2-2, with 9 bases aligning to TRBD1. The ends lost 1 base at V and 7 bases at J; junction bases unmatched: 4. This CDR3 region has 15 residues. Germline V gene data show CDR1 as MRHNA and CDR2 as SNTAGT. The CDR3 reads CASSDWGQGHGELFF. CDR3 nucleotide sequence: TGTGCCAGCAGTGACTGGGGACAGGGTCACGGGGAGCTGTTTTTT.

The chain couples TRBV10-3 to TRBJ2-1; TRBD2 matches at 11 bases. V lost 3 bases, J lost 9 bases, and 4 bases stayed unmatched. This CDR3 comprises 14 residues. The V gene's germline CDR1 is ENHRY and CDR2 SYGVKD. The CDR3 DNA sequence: TGTGCCATCAGTGAACTAGCGGGAGCCGGTGAGCAGTTCTTC. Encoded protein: CAISELAGAGEQFF.

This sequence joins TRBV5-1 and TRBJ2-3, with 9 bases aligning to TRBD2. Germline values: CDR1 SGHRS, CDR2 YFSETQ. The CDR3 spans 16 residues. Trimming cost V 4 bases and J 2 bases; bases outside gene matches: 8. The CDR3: CASSPSTSGYTDTQYF. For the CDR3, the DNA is TGCGCCAGCAGCCCTTCGACTAGCGGCTACACAGATACGCAGTATTTT.

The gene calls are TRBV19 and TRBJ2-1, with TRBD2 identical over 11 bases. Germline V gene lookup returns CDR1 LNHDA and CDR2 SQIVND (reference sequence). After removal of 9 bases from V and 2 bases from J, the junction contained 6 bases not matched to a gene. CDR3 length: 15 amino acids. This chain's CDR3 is CASNSGRATYNEQFF. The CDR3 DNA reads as TGTGCCAGCAATAGCGGGAGGGCCACCTACAATGAGCAGTTCTTC. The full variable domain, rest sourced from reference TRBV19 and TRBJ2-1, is DGGITQSPKYLFRKEGQNVTLSCEQNLNHDAMYWYRQDPGQGLRLIYYSQIVNDFQKGDIAEGYSVSREKKESFPLTVTSAQKNPTAFYLCASNSGRATYNEQFFGPGTRLTVL.